The clone carrying this TCR beta chain was detected a few times. From blood CD8+ and CD4+ T cells, TCR beta sequences were generated. These data are taken from a study of CD8 T cells in Susac syndrome. Study details: Active disease was present in roughly 6 of the sequenced Susac syndrome patients, and remission in 8 or 9.

The RNA, roughly 0.5 to 1 ug, was put through reverse transcription using random hexamers. TCRdb processed the immunoSEQ multiplex PCR reads anew with MiXCR; each CDR3 protein has one entry. The table has approximately 190,000 distinct CDR3 sequences, 85% to 95% seen once. The material sequenced was CD8+ T cells from PBMCs. This TCR derives from a human donor with Susac syndrome.

This CDR3 is CASSQEGFQANVLTF. CDR3 DNA sequence: TGTGCCAGCAGCCAAGAAGGGTTTCAGGCCAACGTCCTGACTTTC. The V and J genes are TRBV3-1 and TRBJ2-6, with D hard to call. Trimming stripped 0 bases from V and 6 bases from J, with 9 bases between. The CDR3 totals 15 residues. Germline V gene lookup returns CDR1 LGHDT and CDR2 YNNKEL (reference sequence).